The TCR beta chain under discussion was sequenced for a study of T cells after yellow fever vaccination (dated by TCRdb to the late 2010s). Study-level background: Staining for CD3, CD45RA, CCR7 and CD95 was used to sort memory subsets (EM, EMRA, CM and Tscm) on a BD FACS Aria III. The SMART-Seq v4 Ultra Low Input RNA kit was used to prepare libraries from fractions with low cell numbers. Sorting of memory subsets took place on days 0, 15 and 45 and at 18 months after primary vaccination, as well as on days 0, 15 and 45 after the 30-year booster. Two healthy male donors made up the cohort, one aged 18 to 29 years and the other aged 30 to 40 years. Bulk PBMC replicates and cell subsets were isolated from blood drawn at multiple timepoints before and after both primary and secondary immunization. Bulk TCR alpha and beta repertoires were sequenced longitudinally to track T-cell clones before and after primary and booster YFV17D yellow fever vaccination. What the research found in general, with its limitations: The study included only a couple of donors, which limits how far the findings can be generalized. In the sorted memory subsets on day 0, nearly all of the vaccine-responding clonotypes fell below detection. Compared with the primary T-cell response, the secondary T-cell response was faster but weaker, reaching its peak on day 5 rather than on day 15. Computational filtering was needed because FACS-sorted repertoires could contain abundant contaminating clonotypes from the bulk population. A small share of clonotypes was detected in both CD4 and CD8 compartments, with the overlap likely arising from convergent recombination. After the booster, most clones that had expanded after primary vaccination were detected again (around 97% of CD4 and 70% to 90% of CD8), suggesting broad maintenance of memory.

Interpreted using the paper, the treatment or condition label stands for: live attenuated yellow fever vaccine strain. A standard Ficoll-Paque protocol was used to isolate PBMCs from peripheral blood. The RNeasy Micro Kit was used to extract RNA from sorted memory subsets. TCR cDNA was made using 5'RACE template switching, a step that added a universal primer site and unique molecular identifiers. Priming for cDNA synthesis came from both the TCR alpha and TCR beta constant segments. Library amplification used two PCR steps, and the second PCR step added sample barcodes and sequencing adapters. Libraries were sequenced on Illumina HiSeq 2500 (2x100 bp) or NovaSeq (2x150 bp). Per the original workflow: Demultiplexing of reads and collapsing into UMI consensus sequences were performed with MIGEC, and V(D)J alignment was carried out with MiXCR. Using edgeR on replicate PBMC samples, clonotypes were called vaccine-responding if FDR was below 0.01 and the log2 fold change was above 5 up to day 15. Each bulk clonotype received a CD4 or CD8 identity based on whether the sequenced CD4 or CD8 repertoire contained that clonotype at higher abundance. To estimate how each clone was distributed across memory phenotypes, clonotype frequencies in memory subsets were weighted by the numbers of FACS-sorted cells. TCRdb trimmed the raw reads at Q25, called clones with MiXCR and kept productive beta chains. Identical CDR3 proteins give one entry, which carries the most common genes and DNA. TCRdb's processing, not the authors', yielded these V and J calls. The table for this sample lists about 22,000 distinct CDR3 sequences; 5.2% of them were counted only once. The ten top clones hold over 15% of the sample.

The table lists this clonotype with many counts. No base-level quality is on record; no much larger clone is a single base apart. V is clipped by 8 bases and J by 5 bases, and the sequence between their germline boundaries is 16 bases long. The CDR3 contains 14 residues, cysteine and phenylalanine counted. The only DNA kept is the CDR3, 42 bases in frame from the first base. Based on the germline V gene, the CDR1 and CDR2 sequences are SGHAT and FQNNGV. The input for sequencing was PBMCs, either bulk or a sorted T-cell subset (CD4+, CD8+, memory, or dextramer-sorted; not recorded which), taken roughly 46 days after the first yellow fever vaccination. The chain uses TRBV11-2 and TRBJ1-5; TRBD1 is a possible D gene, resting on 5 matching bases. The TCR comes from a man between 18 and 35 years old who received the YFV17D yellow fever vaccine. Read as DNA, the sequence is TGTGCCAGCGGAGGGCCAGGGTGGGATCAGCCCCAGCATTTT. Its translation reads: CASGGPGWDQPQHF.